The entry below gives a single T cell receptor (beta chain) sequence along with its context. Its target is not known. The CDR3 extends over 14 amino acids. From germline, CDR1 is SGHDT and CDR2 YYEEEE. The ends lost 2 bases at V and 1 base at J; junction bases unmatched: 2. The data belong to a study of T cell repertoires in cytomegalovirus infection. Study observations and caveats: CMV-specific TCR beta clonotypes restricted by HLA-C dominated the ex vivo response.

Via MiXCR, TCRdb re-called the reads, giving one row per CDR3 protein. The profile shows 200,000 to 300,000 distinct CDR3 sequences, around 8.7% of them singletons. Sequenced: PBMCs. This chain links TRBV5-6 with TRBJ2-7; 8 bases fit TRBD1. The TCR comes from a human donor in good health (CMV status not recorded). Some clones in this sample may be carry-over from other donors' samples. CDR3 sequence reads: CASSFGQGSYEQYF. The CDR3 DNA reads as TGTGCCAGCAGCTTCGGACAGGGTTCCTACGAGCAGTACTTC.